The rows below give T cell receptor beta chains drawn from one sample of a study of cytomegalovirus exposure and HLA in healthy donors. The data were produced by immunoSEQ multiplex PCR, yet TCRdb's version contains in-frame clones alone and is incomplete. The table records about 21,000 clones, around 97% of them present only once. The sequencing input was PBMCs. These receptors originate from a man aged 25 to 45 in good health and CMV-seropositive. CDR3s include the opening cysteine and the closing phenylalanine or tryptophan. D genes are given only for firm matches. Size tells how often a clone was seen (once, few, many) or the class of an expanded clone, and some rows leave it out.

d_call clone_size j_call v_call cdr3_nt cdr3_aa
NA NA TRBJ1-4 TRBV27 TGTGCCAGCAGTGTCCGCGGGGCAACTAATGAAAAACTGTTTTTT CASSVRGATNEKLFF
NA NA TRBJ2-3 TRBV9 TGTGCCAGCAGCGTAGTGCCTAGCCCAAGTTCTGATACGCAGTATTTT CASSVVPSPSSDTQYF
NA NA TRBJ1-2 TRBV28 TGTGCCAGCAGGGAGAGTAACTATGGCTACACCTTC CASRESNYGYTF
TRBD2 NA TRBJ2-3 TRBV7-6 TGTGCCAGCAGCCGACTAGCGGGGGAGGATACGCAGTATTTT CASSRLAGEDTQYF
NA NA TRBJ2-3 TRBV4-2 TGTGCCAGCAGCCAGCGCACTAGCTCTGGTGGTACGCAGTATTTT CASSQRTSSGGTQYF
NA NA TRBJ2-7 TRBV28 TGTGCCAGCAGTCGGCGGCGGGGACCCTCGGACGAGCAGTACTTC CASSRRRGPSDEQYF
NA NA TRBJ1-1 TRBV6-1 TGTGCCAGCATTGGGGGAGGTTGGAACACTGAAGCTTTCTTT CASIGGGWNTEAFF
NA NA TRBJ2-1 TRBV28 TGTGCCAGCAGTTTGTGGCAGGCGACAAATGGGCAGTTCTTC CASSLWQATNGQFF
TRBD2 NA TRBJ2-7 TRBV10-2 TGCGCCAGCAGTGGGAAGACTAGCGGGAGCTACGAGCAGTACTTC CASSGKTSGSYEQYF
TRBD2 NA TRBJ2-1 TRBV27 TGTGCCAGCAGTTTTAGCGGGAGGGACAATGAGCAGTTCTTC CASSFSGRDNEQFF
TRBD2 NA TRBJ2-7 TRBV30 TGTGCCTGGAGGTTCCGCGGGAGGGCCCGAGAGCAGTACTTC CAWRFRGRAREQYF
TRBD2 once TRBJ2-5 TRBV6-5 TGTGCCAGCAGGGAGACTAGCGGGAGAATAGAGACCCAGTACTTC CASRETSGRIETQYF
NA NA TRBJ2-1 TRBV7-9 TGTGCCAGCAGTCCCCGGGGAATGGGAGCCGGGGATGAGCAGTTCTTC CASSPRGMGAGDEQFF
TRBD2 NA TRBJ2-7 TRBV19 TGTGCCAGTAGTACCCGGACTAGCGGGGGGGGCCACGAGCAGTACTTC CASSTRTSGGGHEQYF
NA NA TRBJ2-1 TRBV27 TGTGCCAGCAGTTTATCCTCGGGCTCCTACAATGAGCAGTTCTTC CASSLSSGSYNEQFF
NA NA TRBJ1-1 TRBV30 TGTGCCTGGAGTGTCAGCGGGGGAACTGAAGCTTTCTTT CAWSVSGGTEAFF
TRBD1 NA TRBJ2-7 TRBV19 TGTGCCAGTAACAACAGGGGGTCCTACGAGCAGTACTTC CASNNRGSYEQYF
TRBD1 NA TRBJ1-5 TRBV19 TGTGCCAGTAGTACACTGGACAGGGCGGGTGGTCAGCCCCAGCATTTT CASSTLDRAGGQPQHF
NA NA TRBJ2-7 TRBV6-5 TGTGCCAGCAGTTACGTCCAGGGCTCCTACGAGCAGTACTTC CASSYVQGSYEQYF
NA NA TRBJ1-2 TRBV7-3 TGTGCCAGCAGCCCAACCATGGGGGCCGGCTACACCTTC CASSPTMGAGYTF
NA once TRBJ1-5 TRBV4-1 TGCGCCAGCAGCCATGCAGGGGTCAATCAGCCCCAGCATTTT CASSHAGVNQPQHF
NA NA TRBJ2-1 TRBV29-1 TGCAGCGTTGAAGACACAGCCTACAATGAGCAGTTCTTC CSVEDTAYNEQFF
NA NA TRBJ1-1 TRBV9 TGTGCCAGCAGCGTAGCCTCAGGGTTAACTGAAGCTTTCTTT CASSVASGLTEAFF
NA NA TRBJ2-7 TRBV11-1 TGTGCCAGCAGCTTACTAGGGGGACAATCATACGAGCAGTACTTC CASSLLGGQSYEQYF
TRBD2 NA TRBJ2-7 TRBV5-1 TGCGCCAGCAGCTTGGTACCTAGCGGGAGGTCAGGCGAGCAGTACTTC CASSLVPSGRSGEQYF
NA NA TRBJ2-1 TRBV5-6 TGTGCCAGCAGCTTCTCAACCAGCGGGTACAATGAGCAGTTCTTC CASSFSTSGYNEQFF
TRBD1 NA TRBJ1-1 TRBV5-1 TGCGCCAGCAGTTTTGACAGGGGGGCGGACACTGAAGCTTTCTTT CASSFDRGADTEAFF
NA NA TRBJ2-2 TRBV7-3 TGTGCCAGCAGCAGTAGCGGAACCGGGGAGCTGTTTTTT CASSSSGTGELFF
NA NA TRBJ1-2 TRBV5-5 TGTGCCAGCAGCTGGGCCGGGGGAAACTATGGCTACACCTTC CASSWAGGNYGYTF
NA NA TRBJ1-1 TRBV29-1 TGCAGCGTAGCCGTTGGGGGGGGGAACACTGAAGCTTTCTTT CSVAVGGGNTEAFF
TRBD1 once TRBJ2-1 TRBV27 TGTGCCAGCAGTTCGACAGGGGGGTATGAGCAGTTCTTC CASSSTGGYEQFF
TRBD1 NA TRBJ2-5 TRBV7-2 TGTGCCAGCAGCTTACGGGACAGGGGGAAACAGACCCAGTACTTC CASSLRDRGKQTQYF
TRBD1 NA TRBJ2-7 TRBV27 TGTGCCAGCAGAAACACCGGGACAGGGGGCTACGAGCAGTACTTC CASRNTGTGGYEQYF
NA NA TRBJ2-3 TRBV10-3 TGTGCCATCAGTGAGAGACAGGCGAGCACAGATACGCAGTATTTT CAISERQASTDTQYF
TRBD1 NA TRBJ1-2 TRBV6-1 TGTGCCATCCGCCCCGGGACAGGGAACTATGGCTACACCTTC CAIRPGTGNYGYTF
TRBD2 NA TRBJ2-3 TRBV29-1 TGCAGCGTTGAAGGGTCCCTAGCGGTAACAGATACGCAGTATTTT CSVEGSLAVTDTQYF
TRBD1 NA TRBJ2-7 TRBV7-2 TGTGCCAGCAACGCGGGGACAGGGATTACCTACGAGCAGTACTTC CASNAGTGITYEQYF
NA NA TRBJ2-5 TRBV5-6 TGTGCCAGCAGCTTGACCCTGGCAGGGCCATACTTC CASSLTLAGPYF
NA NA TRBJ1-1 TRBV28 TGTGCCAGCAGATTACGAATGAGCACCCCATCGACTGAAGCTTTCTTT CASRLRMSTPSTEAFF
NA NA TRBJ2-7 TRBV4-2 TGTGCCAGCAGCCAAGAAGGGAACAGGGCCAGCTCCTACGAGCAGTACTTC CASSQEGNRASSYEQYF
NA NA TRBJ2-3 TRBV9 TGTGCCAGCAGCGTAGAGGGGAGGACAGATACGCAGTATTTT CASSVEGRTDTQYF
NA NA TRBJ2-2 TRBV18 TGTGCCAGCTCACCACCTACACAGGTCCGGAACACCGGGGAGCTGTTTTTT CASSPPTQVRNTGELFF
TRBD2 NA TRBJ2-1 TRBV5-1 TGCGCCAGCAGCTTGGTAGCGGGCGCCTACAATGAGCAGTTCTTC CASSLVAGAYNEQFF
NA NA TRBJ2-5 TRBV5-1 TGCGCCAGCAGCTTGGACAGGGAGACCCAGTACTTC CASSLDRETQYF
TRBD1 NA TRBJ1-5 TRBV19 TGTGCCAGTAGTTCCGGGACAGGGGTTAGCAATCAGCCCCAGCATTTT CASSSGTGVSNQPQHF
TRBD2 NA TRBJ2-7 TRBV7-2 TGTGCCAGCAGCCTCGGGACTAGCGGGAGGTGGTACGAGCAGTACTTC CASSLGTSGRWYEQYF
NA once TRBJ2-5 TRBV29-1 TGCAGCGTTGCGGGCGGGCGACACCAAGAGACCCAGTACTTC CSVAGGRHQETQYF
NA NA TRBJ2-5 TRBV28 TGTGCCAGCAGTGACACCGGCAGGGCCCAAGAGACCCAGTACTTC CASSDTGRAQETQYF
TRBD1 NA TRBJ1-1 TRBV28 TGTGCCAGCAGTCGAAGGACAGGGGGCGGCCCTGAAGCTTTCTTT CASSRRTGGGPEAFF
NA NA TRBJ1-4 TRBV18 TGTGCCAGCTCACCAGGCTCTGCTAATGAAAAACTGTTTTTT CASSPGSANEKLFF